This T cell receptor (beta chain) was profiled in a study of T cell repertoires in cytomegalovirus infection. Regarding the study as a whole: It was HLA-C-restricted CMV-specific TCR beta clonotypes that dominated the response ex vivo.

In its sample, this clonotype was seen many times. Its antigen remains unidentified. Trimming took off 1 base at V and 3 bases at J, with 10 bases between the two ends. CDR1 and CDR2 from the germline V gene are SGHRS and YFSETQ. This CDR3 is 15 amino acids long. TCRdb itself ran the reads through MiXCR, one entry per CDR3 protein. The profile shows about 250,000 distinct CDR3 sequences, approximately 6.7% of them singletons. The chain employs TRBV5-1 and TRBJ2-2; no clear D gene. The sample comprised PBMCs. The origin of this receptor is a human donor in good health (CMV status not recorded). Some clones in this sample may be carry-over from other donors' samples. The CDR3 DNA reads as TGCGCCAGCAGCTTGCGGACGGAACACACCGGGGAGCTGTTTTTT. This sequence encodes CASSLRTEHTGELFF.